The sequence of this T cell receptor (beta chain) was determined in a study of regulatory and conventional T cells in RAG deficiency. General observations from the study: Patient subsets had shorter CDR3s; Omenn Treg-Tconv overlap exceeded 75%. Treg unique TCR beta sequences were approximately 95-fold fewer in Omenn syndrome and CID/AS patients than controls.

Genomic DNA came from blood conventional CD4+ T cells gated CD25-low CD127-high. In the case of this clone: The antigen remains undetermined.

Sequencing was performed with immunoSEQ multiplex PCR; in TCRdb, only in-frame clones are kept and a portion is missing. The sample has around 30,000 clones; over 90% are singletons. This sample also appeared in a second study, on regulatory T cells. Turning to that study: Primers: 52 TRBV forward and 13 TRBJ reverse.

Sequenced sample: CD25- CD4+ T cells sorted from blood. This TCR derives from a human donor in good health.

The CDR3, as DNA: TGCGCCAGCAGCTTGGCCTCCGGGACAGCCAATTCACCCCTCCACTTT. Protein: CASSLASGTANSPLHF. This chain joins TRBV5-1 and TRBJ1-6; 7 bases line up with TRBD1. Trimming at V came to 0 bases and at J to 7 bases, leaving 7 bases not matched to a gene. Germline assignment: CDR1 SGHRS and CDR2 YFSETQ. The CDR3 is 16 residues long.